This TCR beta chain emerged from a study of T cells of healthy individuals. The sample holds a few counts of this clonotype. The ends were cut back, 0 bases at V and 3 bases at J, with 6 bases in the middle. CDR1 is ENHRY, CDR2 SYGVKD, per germline. The CDR3 length is 13 residues. Using its own MiXCR run on the 5' RACE reads, TCRdb lists one record per CDR3 protein. The sample has 40,000 to 65,000 distinct CDR3 sequences; under 15% are singletons. V usage is TRBV10-3 and J usage is TRBJ2-7; D is perhaps TRBD2 (5 bases). The TCR was taken from a human donor in good health. The CDR3 coding sequence is TGTGCCATCAGTGAGTCCCGGGGCTACGAGCAGTACTTC. Translating it yields CAISESRGYEQYF.